This T cell receptor beta chain was obtained from a study of patients and donors after allogeneic stem cell transplantation. In TCRdb, the RT-PCR reads were re-called with MiXCR into one record per CDR3 protein. This sample has about 57,000 distinct CDR3 sequences; roughly 13% occur once, and the top ten carry more than 25%. CDR3 size: 16 residues. Germline CDR1 reads SGDLS; CDR2 reads YYNGEE. Trimming removed 5 bases from V and 0 bases from J; junction bases left unmatched: 10. The clonotype comes from a human donor who was either an allogeneic HSCT recipient or a stem cell or donor lymphocyte infusion donor (not recorded which). It is not recorded whose cells these are; they may come from a transplant donor. The source material was blood, either unsorted or a sorted T cell fraction (not recorded which). The chain recombines TRBV9 with TRBJ1-1, with 7 positions matching TRBD1. CDR3 coding DNA: TGTGCCAGCAGTTTTGACAGGGAGGGTATGAACACTGAAGCTTTCTTT. Protein product: CASSFDREGMNTEAFF.